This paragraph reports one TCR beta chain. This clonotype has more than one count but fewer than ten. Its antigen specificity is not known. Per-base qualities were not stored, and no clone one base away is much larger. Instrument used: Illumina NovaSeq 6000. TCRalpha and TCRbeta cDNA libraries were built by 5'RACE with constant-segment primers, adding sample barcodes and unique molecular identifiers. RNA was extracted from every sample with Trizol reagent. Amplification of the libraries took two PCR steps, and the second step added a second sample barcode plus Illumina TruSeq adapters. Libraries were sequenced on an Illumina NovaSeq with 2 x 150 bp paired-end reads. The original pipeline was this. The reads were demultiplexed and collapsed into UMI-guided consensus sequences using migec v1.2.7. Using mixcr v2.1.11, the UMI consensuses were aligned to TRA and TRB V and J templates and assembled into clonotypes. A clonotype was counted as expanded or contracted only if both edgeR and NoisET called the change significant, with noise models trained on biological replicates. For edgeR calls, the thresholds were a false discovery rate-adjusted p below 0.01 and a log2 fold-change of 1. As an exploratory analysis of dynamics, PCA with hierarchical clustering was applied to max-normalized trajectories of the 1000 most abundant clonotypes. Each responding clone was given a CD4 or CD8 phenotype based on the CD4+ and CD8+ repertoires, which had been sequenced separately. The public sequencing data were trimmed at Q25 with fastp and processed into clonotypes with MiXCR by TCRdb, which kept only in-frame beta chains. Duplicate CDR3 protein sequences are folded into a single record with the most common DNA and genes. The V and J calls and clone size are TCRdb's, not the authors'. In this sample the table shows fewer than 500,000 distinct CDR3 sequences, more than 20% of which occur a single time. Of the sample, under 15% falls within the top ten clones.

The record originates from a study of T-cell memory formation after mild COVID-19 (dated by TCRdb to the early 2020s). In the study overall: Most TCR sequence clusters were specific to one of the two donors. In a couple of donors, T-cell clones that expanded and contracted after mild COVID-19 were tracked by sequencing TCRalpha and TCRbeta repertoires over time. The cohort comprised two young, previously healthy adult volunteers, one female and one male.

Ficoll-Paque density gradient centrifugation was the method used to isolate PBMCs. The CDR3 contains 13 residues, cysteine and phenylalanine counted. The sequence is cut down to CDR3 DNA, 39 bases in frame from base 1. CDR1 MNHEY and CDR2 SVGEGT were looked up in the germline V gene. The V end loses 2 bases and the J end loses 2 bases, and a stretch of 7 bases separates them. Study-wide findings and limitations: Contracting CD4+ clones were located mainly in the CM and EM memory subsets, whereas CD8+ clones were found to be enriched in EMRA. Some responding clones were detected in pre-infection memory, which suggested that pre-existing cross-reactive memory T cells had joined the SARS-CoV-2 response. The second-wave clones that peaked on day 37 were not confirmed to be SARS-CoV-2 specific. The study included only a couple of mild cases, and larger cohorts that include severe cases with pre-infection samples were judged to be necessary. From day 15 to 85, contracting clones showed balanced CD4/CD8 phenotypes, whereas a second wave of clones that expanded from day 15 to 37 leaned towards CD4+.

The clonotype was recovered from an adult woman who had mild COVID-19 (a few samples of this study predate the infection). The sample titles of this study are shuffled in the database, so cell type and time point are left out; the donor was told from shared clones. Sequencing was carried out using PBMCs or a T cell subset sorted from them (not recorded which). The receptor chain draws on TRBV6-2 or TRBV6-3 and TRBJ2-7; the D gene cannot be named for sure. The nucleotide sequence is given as TGTGCCAGCAGTTACAGGAACCCCTACGAGCAGTACTTC. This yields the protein CASSYRNPYEQYF.